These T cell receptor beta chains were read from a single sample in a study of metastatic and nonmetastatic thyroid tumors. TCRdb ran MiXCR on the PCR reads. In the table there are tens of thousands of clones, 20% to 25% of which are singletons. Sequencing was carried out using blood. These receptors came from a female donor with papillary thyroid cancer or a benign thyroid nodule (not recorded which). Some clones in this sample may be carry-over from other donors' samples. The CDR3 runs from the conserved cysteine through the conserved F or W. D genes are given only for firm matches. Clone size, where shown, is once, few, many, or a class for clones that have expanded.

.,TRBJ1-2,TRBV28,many,CASSLSVDYGYTF,TGTGCCAGCAGTTTATCAGTGGACTATGGCTACACCTTC
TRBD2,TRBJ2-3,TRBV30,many,CAWSTGLAGGTSTDTQYF,TGTGCCTGGAGTACGGGACTAGCGGGGGGCACCAGCACAGATACGCAGTATTTT
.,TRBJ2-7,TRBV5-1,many,CASSLSGQSYEQYF,TGCGCCAGCAGCTTGTCCGGACAGTCCTACGAGCAGTACTTC
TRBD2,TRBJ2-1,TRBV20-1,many,CSANSGRGSYNEQFF,TGCAGTGCTAATAGCGGGAGGGGCTCCTACAATGAGCAGTTCTTC
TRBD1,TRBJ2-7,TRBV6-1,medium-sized,CASSPRPGTASYYEQYF,TGTGCCAGCAGCCCTCGTCCCGGGACAGCGTCTTACTACGAGCAGTACTTC
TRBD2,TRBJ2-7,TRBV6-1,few,CASSETSGSSYEQYF,TGTGCCAGCAGTGAAACTAGCGGGAGCTCCTACGAGCAGTACTTC
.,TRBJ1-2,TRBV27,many,CASSLSGGGVYGYTF,TGTGCCAGCAGTTTATCGGGAGGGGGGGTCTATGGCTACACCTTC
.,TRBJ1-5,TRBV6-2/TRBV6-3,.,CASTDDGNQPQHF,TGTGCCAGCACCGACGATGGCAATCAGCCCCAGCATTTT
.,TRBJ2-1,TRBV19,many,CASSIGRGATYNEQFF,TGTGCCAGTAGTATTGGGAGGGGGGCCACCTACAATGAGCAGTTCTTC
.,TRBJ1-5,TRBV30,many,CAWSGKGLYNQPQHF,TGTGCCTGGAGCGGTAAGGGGCTGTACAATCAGCCCCAGCATTTT
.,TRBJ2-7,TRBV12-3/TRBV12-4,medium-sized,CASSGLYEQYF,TGTGCCAGCAGTGGACTCTACGAGCAGTACTTC
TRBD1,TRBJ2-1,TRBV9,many,CASSVGGTDYNEQFF,TGTGCCAGCAGCGTAGGAGGGACAGATTACAATGAGCAGTTCTTC
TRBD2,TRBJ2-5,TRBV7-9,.,CASSLTGLAVGGETQYF,TGTGCCAGCAGCTTAACTGGACTAGCGGTGGGGGGGGAGACCCAGTACTTC
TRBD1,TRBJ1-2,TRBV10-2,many,CASSNRDRVGGYTF,TGCGCCAGCAGCAACCGGGACAGGGTTGGTGGCTACACCTTC
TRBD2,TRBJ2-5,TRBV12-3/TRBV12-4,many,CASSLGWGGTYETQYF,TGTGCCAGCAGTTTAGGGTGGGGGGGGACTTACGAGACCCAGTACTTC
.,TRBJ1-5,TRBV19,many,CASSGMGNQPQHF,TGTGCCAGTAGTGGGATGGGCAATCAGCCCCAGCATTTT
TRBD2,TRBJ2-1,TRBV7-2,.,CASSLGGAGEYNEQFF,TGTGCCAGCAGCTTAGGAGGTGCGGGAGAGTACAATGAGCAGTTCTTC
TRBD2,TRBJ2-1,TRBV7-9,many,CASSLRGLANNEQFF,TGTGCCAGCAGCTTAAGGGGACTAGCGAACAATGAGCAGTTCTTC
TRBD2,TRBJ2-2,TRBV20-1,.,CSATPTSGISGELFF,TGCAGTGCTACCCCTACTAGCGGGATCAGCGGGGAGCTGTTTTTT
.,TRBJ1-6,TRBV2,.,CASRAQSSYNSPLHF,TGTGCCAGCAGGGCACAGAGCTCCTATAATTCACCCCTCCACTTT
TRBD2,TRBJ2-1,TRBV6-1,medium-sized,CASSELMGLDAEQFF,TGTGCCAGCAGTGAATTAATGGGACTAGACGCTGAGCAGTTCTTC
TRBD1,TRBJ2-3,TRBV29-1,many,CSVSDRTGADTQYF,TGCAGCGTATCGGACAGGACCGGGGCAGATACGCAGTATTTT
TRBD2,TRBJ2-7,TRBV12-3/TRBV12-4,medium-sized,CASSRAGGRAYEQYF,TGTGCCAGCAGTCGAGCGGGGGGGCGTGCGTACGAGCAGTACTTC
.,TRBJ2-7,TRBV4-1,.,CASSQVQSSPYEQYF,TGCGCCAGCAGCCAAGTGCAGTCTTCTCCCTACGAGCAGTACTTC
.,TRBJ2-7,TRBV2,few,CASSTSTSEQYF,.
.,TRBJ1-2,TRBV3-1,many,CASSQVLGNYGYTF,TGTGCCAGCAGCCAAGTTCTGGGGAACTATGGCTACACCTTC
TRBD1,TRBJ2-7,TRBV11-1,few,CASSFATGGGYEQYF,TGTGCCAGCAGCTTTGCGACAGGGGGCGGCTACGAGCAGTACTTC
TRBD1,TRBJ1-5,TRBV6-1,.,CASSRQGEWNQPQHF,TGTGCCAGCAGTCGACAGGGGGAGTGGAATCAGCCCCAGCATTTT
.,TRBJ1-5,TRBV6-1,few,CASSEAVGVWGQPQHF,TGTGCCAGCAGTGAAGCCGTGGGGGTTTGGGGCCAGCCCCAGCATTTT
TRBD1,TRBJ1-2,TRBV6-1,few,CASTQGGFPYGYTF,TGTGCCAGCACCCAGGGGGGATTTCCCTATGGCTACACCTTC
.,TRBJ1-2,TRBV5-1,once,CASREEGGTYGYTF,TGCGCCAGCAGAGAGGAAGGCGGCACCTATGGCTACACCTTC
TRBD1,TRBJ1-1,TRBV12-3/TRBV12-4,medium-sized,CASSRPGQGGPEAFF,TGTGCCAGCAGTCGGCCGGGACAGGGTGGGCCTGAAGCTTTCTTT
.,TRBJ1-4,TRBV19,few,CASSTGGAREKLFF,TGTGCCAGTAGTACTGGGGGGGCCAGAGAAAAACTGTTTTTT
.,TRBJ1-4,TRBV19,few,CASSIGEKLFF,TGTGCCAGTAGTATCGGCGAAAAACTGTTTTTT
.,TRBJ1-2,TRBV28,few,CASPEGGYYGYTF,TGTGCCAGCCCCGAGGGAGGGTACTATGGCTACACCTTC
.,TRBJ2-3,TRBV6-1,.,CASSPGTVSTDTQSF,TGTGCCAGCAGCCCCGGGACCGTAAGCACAGATACGCAGTCTTTT
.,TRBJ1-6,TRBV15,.,CATSRGFIQLDSPLHF,TGTGCCACCAGCAGAGGTTTTATCCAGTTGGATTCACCCCTCCACTTT
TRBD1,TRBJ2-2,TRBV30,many,CAWNQDRGDTGELFF,TGTGCCTGGAATCAGGACAGGGGGGACACCGGGGAGCTGTTTTTT
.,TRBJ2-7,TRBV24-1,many,CATSDLRHEQYF,TGTGCCACCAGTGATTTACGTCACGAGCAGTACTTC